This TCR beta chain was found in a study of CD8+ T cells in alopecia areata (dated by TCRdb to 2016 to 2018). About the study as a whole: The treated patients took part in an open-label pilot trial in which moderate-to-severe alopecia areata was treated with oral tofacitinib at 5 to 10 mg twice daily. Tofacitinib was given for 6 to 18 months, followed by 6 months of follow-up off drug to assess delayed response and recurrence. In both human patients and the C3H/HeJ mouse model, the study applied high-throughput TCRbeta sequencing to look at T cell clonal expansion in alopecia areata. In humans, TCRbeta sequencing was performed on scalp tissue and on sorted CD4+ and CD8+ peripheral blood T cells from healthy controls and from patients with patchy or totalis/universalis alopecia areata. Patients on tofacitinib were biopsied at baseline and after 4 and 24 weeks of treatment, and several of the patients also had a later scalp biopsy. Scalp clonality was compared among normal scalp (n=4), patchy alopecia areata scalp (n=8), and alopecia totalis/universalis scalp (n=8). The RNA source kit depended on sample type: the PAXgene miRNA kit for fixed scalp, the miRNeasy kit for PBMCs, and the RNeasy kit for mouse skin. immunoSEQ multiplex PCR using 35 Vbeta forward primers and 13 Jbeta reverse primers was used to amplify TCRbeta CDR3 regions.

The library came from the immunoSEQ multiplex PCR assay. For TCR sequencing, RNA was extracted from every sample and reverse transcribed into cDNA to serve as template. First-strand cDNA was synthesized using SuperScript III with a 2:1 mix of oligo-dT and random hexamers. A synthetic immune receptor repertoire was used to assess amplification bias, and residual bias was removed computationally. The study's processing was this. Raw reads were preprocessed for error removal, and CDR3 was defined according to IMGT conventions as running from the conserved cysteine to phenylalanine. Clonality was computed by normalizing Shannon entropy by log2 of the number of productive unique TCRs and subtracting the result from 1. Whether scalp clones were CD4 or CD8 was inferred by matching scalp TCRbeta sequences against CD4 and CD8 repertoires sorted from blood. TCRdb took this table from immuneACCESS and kept in-frame rearrangements with V and J called. Such tables lack part of the clones; where checked against another copy, unresolved V genes explain under half of the gap, and the rest is unexplained. Clone size and the V and J calls come from that table; the DNA yielded D and trimming. The sample records approximately 180,000 clones, about 63% of which are singletons. Roughly 14% of the sample is in the top ten clones.

The sample's time point label, in plain terms: baseline before oral tofacitinib. Peripheral blood and lesional scalp punch biopsies were obtained from patients with alopecia areata. PBMCs were isolated by density centrifugation and stained for CD3, CD4 and CD8, and CD4+ and CD8+ T cells were sorted on a FACSAria. At the junction V is shortened by 6 bases and J by 2 bases; bases outside the gene matches: 4. Its CDR3 holds 15 amino acids, cysteine through phenylalanine. Only the CDR3 part of the read is kept: 45 bases, read in frame from the first base. Per the germline V gene, SNHLY is the CDR1 and FYNNEI is the CDR2. The investigation overall reported the following: Lesional scalp, especially in alopecia totalis/universalis, showed higher clonality and more expanded CD8+ clones than normal scalp, suggesting antigenic drive. Shared TCR sequences between patients were less evident than in mice, which may be partly attributable to HLA diversity in the patient population. Unlike mouse skin, which is dominated by gammadelta T cells, normal human skin has resident alphabeta T cells that are also sequenced, and this complicates analysis of the scalp TCR repertoire.

Details on this clone: Its specific antigen is unknown. No per-base quality is available; no much larger clone lies one base away.

This TCR was recovered from a human donor with alopecia areata. The sample here was CD4+ T cells sorted from blood, taken at week 0. The sequence is built from TRBV2 and TRBJ2-6; 7 central bases correspond to TRBD1. The nucleotide sequence reads as follows: TGTGCCAGCAGGAGGGACAGTGCTGGGGCCAACGTCCTGACTTTC. Its protein reads: CASRRDSAGANVLTF.